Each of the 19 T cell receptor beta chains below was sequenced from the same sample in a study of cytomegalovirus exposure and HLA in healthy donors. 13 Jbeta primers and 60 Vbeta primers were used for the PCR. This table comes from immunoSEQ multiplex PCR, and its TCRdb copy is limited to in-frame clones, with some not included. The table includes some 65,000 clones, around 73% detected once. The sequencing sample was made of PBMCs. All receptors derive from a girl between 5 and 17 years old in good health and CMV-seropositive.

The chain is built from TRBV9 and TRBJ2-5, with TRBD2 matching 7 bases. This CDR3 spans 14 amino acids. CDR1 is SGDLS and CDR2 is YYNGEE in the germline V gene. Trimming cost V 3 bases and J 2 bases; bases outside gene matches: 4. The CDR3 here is CASSDLADQETQYF. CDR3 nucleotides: TGTGCCAGCAGCGATCTAGCGGATCAAGAGACCCAGTACTTC.

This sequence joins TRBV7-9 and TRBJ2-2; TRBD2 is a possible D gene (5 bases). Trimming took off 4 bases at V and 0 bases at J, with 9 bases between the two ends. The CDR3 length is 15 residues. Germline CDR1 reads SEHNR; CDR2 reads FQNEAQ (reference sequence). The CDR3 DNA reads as TGTGCCAGCAGCTCCCGGGGTTCGAACACCGGGGAGCTGTTTTTT. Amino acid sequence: CASSSRGSNTGELFF.

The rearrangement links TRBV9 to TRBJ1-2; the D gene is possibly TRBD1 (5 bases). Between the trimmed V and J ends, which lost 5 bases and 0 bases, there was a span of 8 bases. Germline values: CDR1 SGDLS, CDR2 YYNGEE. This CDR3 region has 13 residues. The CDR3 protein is CASRGGSNYGYTF. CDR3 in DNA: TGTGCCAGCAGGGGGGGGTCTAACTATGGCTACACCTTC.

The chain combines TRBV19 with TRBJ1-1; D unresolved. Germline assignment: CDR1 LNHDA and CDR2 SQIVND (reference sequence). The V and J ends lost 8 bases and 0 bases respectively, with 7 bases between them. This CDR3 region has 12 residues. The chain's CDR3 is CASRHLNTEAFF. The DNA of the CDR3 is TGTGCCAGTCGCCACTTGAACACTGAAGCTTTCTTT.

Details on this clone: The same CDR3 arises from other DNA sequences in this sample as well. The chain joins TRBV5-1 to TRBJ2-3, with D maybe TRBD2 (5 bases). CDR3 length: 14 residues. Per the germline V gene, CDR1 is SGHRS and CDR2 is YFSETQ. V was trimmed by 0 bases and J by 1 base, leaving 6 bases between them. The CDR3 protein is CASSLEGGTDTQYF. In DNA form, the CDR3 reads TGCGCCAGCAGCTTGGAGGGAGGCACAGATACGCAGTATTTT.

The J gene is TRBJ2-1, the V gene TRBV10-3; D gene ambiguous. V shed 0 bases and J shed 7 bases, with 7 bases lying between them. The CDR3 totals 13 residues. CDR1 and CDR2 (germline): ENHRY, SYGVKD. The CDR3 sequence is CAISESPVNEQFF. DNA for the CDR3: TGTGCCATCAGTGAGTCGCCGGTGAATGAGCAGTTCTTC.

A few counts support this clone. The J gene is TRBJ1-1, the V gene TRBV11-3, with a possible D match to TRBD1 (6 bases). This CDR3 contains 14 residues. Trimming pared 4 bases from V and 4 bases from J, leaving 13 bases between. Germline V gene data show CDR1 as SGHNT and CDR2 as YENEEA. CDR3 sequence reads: CASSYTGRGTEAFF. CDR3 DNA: TGTGCCAGCAGCTATACAGGGAGAGGCACTGAAGCTTTCTTT.

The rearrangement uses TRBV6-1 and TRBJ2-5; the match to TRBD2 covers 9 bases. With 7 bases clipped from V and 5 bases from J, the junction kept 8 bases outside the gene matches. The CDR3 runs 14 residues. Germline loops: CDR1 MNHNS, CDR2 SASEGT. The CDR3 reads CASIAGEFSETQYF. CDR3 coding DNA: TGTGCCAGCATAGCGGGGGAATTTTCGGAGACCCAGTACTTC.

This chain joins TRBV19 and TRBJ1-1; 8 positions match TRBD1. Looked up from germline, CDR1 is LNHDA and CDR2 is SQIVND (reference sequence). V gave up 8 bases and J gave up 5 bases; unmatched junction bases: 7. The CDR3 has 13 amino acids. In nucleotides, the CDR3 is TGTGCCAGTTACCAGGGGGCGCGAACTGAAGCTTTCTTT. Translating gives CASYQGARTEAFF.

In nucleotides, the CDR3 is TGTGCCAGCAGTTATATCCGGGGGGGCCGCGATACGCAGTATTTT. Encoded protein: CASSYIRGGRDTQYF. This sequence joins TRBV6-5 and TRBJ2-3, with TRBD2 identical over 8 bases. Germline V gene sequence: CDR1 MNHEY, CDR2 SVGAGI. The CDR3 has 15 residues. After removal of 3 bases from V and 6 bases from J, the junction contained 8 bases not matched to a gene.

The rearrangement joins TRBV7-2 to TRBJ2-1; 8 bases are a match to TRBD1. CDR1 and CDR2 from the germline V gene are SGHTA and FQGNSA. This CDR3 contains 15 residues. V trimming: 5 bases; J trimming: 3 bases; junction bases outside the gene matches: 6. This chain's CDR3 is CASSQTGTGYNEQFF. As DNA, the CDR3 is TGTGCCAGCAGCCAAACCGGGACAGGCTACAATGAGCAGTTCTTC.

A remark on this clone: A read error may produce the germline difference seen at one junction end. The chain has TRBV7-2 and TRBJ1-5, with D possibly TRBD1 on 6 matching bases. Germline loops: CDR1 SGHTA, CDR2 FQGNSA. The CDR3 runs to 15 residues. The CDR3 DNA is TGTGCCGGCAGCTTAAGGGACACCCCCAATCAGCCCCAGCATTTT. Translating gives CAGSLRDTPNQPQHF.

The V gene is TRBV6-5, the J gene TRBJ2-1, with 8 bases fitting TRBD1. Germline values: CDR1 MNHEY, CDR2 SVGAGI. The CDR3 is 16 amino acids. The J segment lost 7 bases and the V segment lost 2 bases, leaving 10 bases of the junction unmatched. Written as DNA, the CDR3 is TGTGCCAGCAGTTACGAGGGGACAGGCCGTTATAATGAGCAGTTCTTC. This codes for CASSYEGTGRYNEQFF.

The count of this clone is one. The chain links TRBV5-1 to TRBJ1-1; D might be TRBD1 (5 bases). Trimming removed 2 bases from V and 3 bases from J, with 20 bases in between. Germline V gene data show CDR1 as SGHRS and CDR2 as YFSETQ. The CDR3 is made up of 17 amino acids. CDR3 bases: TGCGCCAGCAGCTTAGGGGCCGACAGCTTCGGGCACACTGAAGCTTTCTTT. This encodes CASSLGADSFGHTEAFF. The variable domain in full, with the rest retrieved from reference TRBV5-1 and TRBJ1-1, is KAGVTQTPRYLIKTRGQQVTLSCSPISGHRSVSWYQQTPGQGLQFLFEYFSETQRNKGNFPGRFSGRQFSNSRSEMNVSTLELGDSALYLCASSLGADSFGHTEAFFGQGTRLTVV.

CDR3 nucleotides: TGCGCCAGCAGCTACCCGGGACAGAAACCCGATGGCTACACCTTC. Amino acid sequence: CASSYPGQKPDGYTF. The chain combines TRBV4-1 with TRBJ1-2; 7 bases are a match to TRBD1. This CDR3 is built from 15 residues. J gave up 6 bases and V 5 bases, and 12 bases lay outside the gene matches. Germline loops: CDR1 MGHRA, CDR2 YSYEKL.

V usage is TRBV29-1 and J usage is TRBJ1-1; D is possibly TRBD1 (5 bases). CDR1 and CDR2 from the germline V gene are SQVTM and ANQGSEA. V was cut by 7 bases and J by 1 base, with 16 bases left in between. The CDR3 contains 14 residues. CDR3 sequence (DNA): TGCAGCGCTAAGGGCCTCAGGGAGAACACTGAAGCTTTCTTT. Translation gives CSAKGLRENTEAFF.

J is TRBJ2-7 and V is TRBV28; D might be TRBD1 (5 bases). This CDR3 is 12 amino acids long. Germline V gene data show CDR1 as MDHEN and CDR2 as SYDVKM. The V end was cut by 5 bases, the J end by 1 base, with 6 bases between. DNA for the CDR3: TGTGCCAGCAGTCCAGGGTCCTACGAGCAGTACTTC. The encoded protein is CASSPGSYEQYF.

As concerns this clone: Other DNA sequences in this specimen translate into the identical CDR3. The CDR3 coding sequence is TGTGCCAGCCGTCAACCAGGGGAACCCTACGAGCAGTACTTC. Translating gives CASRQPGEPYEQYF. V is TRBV27 and J is TRBJ2-7; a possible D gene is TRBD1 (6 bases). Germline V gene lookup returns CDR1 MNHEY and CDR2 SMNVEV (reference sequence). The CDR3 consists of 14 residues. The V and J ends lost 8 bases and 2 bases respectively, with 16 bases between them.

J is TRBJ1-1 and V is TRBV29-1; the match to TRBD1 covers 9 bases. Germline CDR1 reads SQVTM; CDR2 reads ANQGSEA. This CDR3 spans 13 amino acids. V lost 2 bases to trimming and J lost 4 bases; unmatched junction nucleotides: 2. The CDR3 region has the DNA TGCAGCGTTGAAACGGGACAGGGCACTGAAGCTTTCTTT. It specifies CSVETGQGTEAFF.